This T cell receptor (beta chain) was captured by sequencing in a study of T cell responses to AZD1222 COVID-19 vaccine (dated by TCRdb to about 2021). Context from the whole study: TCR sequencing covered over 230 trial participants: 207 given two doses of AZD1222 and about 26 given two doses of MenACWY control vaccine. Trial participants were enrolled by age into subgroups of 18-55, 56-69 and 70-plus years, and around 140, 26 and 57 TCR-sequenced participants, respectively, were included in these subgroups.

The time point label of this sample denotes: about 28 days (+/-7) after the second vaccine dose. AZD1222 recipients given second doses at about 4 weeks or at about 12 weeks were pooled, since spike-specific TCR depth and breadth were not found to differ between the two schedules. The vaccinee samples were drawn from two UK trials, COV001 and COV002, one of which was a single-blind randomized controlled phase 2/3 trial testing AZD1222 (ChAdOx1 nCoV-19) in healthy adults. For TCRbeta chain sequencing, PBMC samples from trial participants were taken at day 0 and at day 28 after the second dose. The CDR3 regions of human TCRbeta chains were subjected to immunosequencing. The authors processed their data as follows. TCRs in the repertoires were compared against a reference library of SARS-CoV-2-specific TCRs that had been generated with the MIRA antigen-specificity platform. Breadth meant the fraction of unique TCRs that were SARS-CoV-2-associated, whereas depth meant the fraction of total T cells that were SARS-CoV-2-associated. Using the MIRA data, each spike-specific TCR was mapped to the spike region that the TCR reacts to and placed in a CD4 or CD8 class. Log10-transformed breadth and depth values were compared by one-way ANOVA with Sidak's multiple comparisons tests. As stored in TCRdb, this immuneACCESS dataset retains in-frame rearrangements with V and J assigned. A fraction of the clones does not appear; measured against another copy, unresolved V genes explain less than half of the discrepancy, and the remainder lacks a known reason. The D gene and trimming were derived from the DNA, and the V and J assignments and clone size from that table. The sample has about 150,000 clones on record, over 80% of them singletons. The ten largest clones represent about 9% of the sample.

The investigation overall reported the following: Participants were mostly white British and included more females than males, and it was suggested by the authors that clonal diversity may have been underestimated. A significant rise in spike-specific TCR breadth and depth was observed after two AZD1222 doses relative to day 0 and relative to MenACWY recipients. Because no day 14 peak-response samples were available, the repertoires could be characterized only after the peak T cell response. CD4 TCRs associated with the vaccine covered the entire spike protein, and the dominant responses were in regions 160-218 and 743-854. Reportedly, almost half of the unique spike-specific TCRs recognized epitopes lying outside the regions that are mutated in the B.1.351 and B.1.1.7 variants. Conclusions about previously exposed vaccinees were limited because only six AZD1222 recipients were SARS-CoV-2 seropositive at baseline. The 56-69-year group was small, and its depth increase did not reach significance, likely because of low power.

V is cut back by 7 bases and J by 3 bases, with 4 bases in the junction unmatched. Including cysteine and phenylalanine, the CDR3 has 15 amino acids. The entry retains the CDR3 DNA only, 45 bases that are in frame from base 1. The CDR1 and CDR2 encoded by the germline V gene are MGHDK and SYGVNS. To note about this clone: Its antigen is unknown. Base qualities are not recorded, but no much larger clone differs from it by a single base.

The sample in question was peripheral blood, obtained 28 days after the second AZD1222 dose. The sequence was collected from an adult who received the AZD1222 COVID-19 vaccine. The chain is assembled from TRBV25-1 and TRBJ2-1; 12 junctional bases match TRBD2. Read as DNA, the sequence is TGTGCCAGCATTCCGGGACTAGCGGGCTACAATGAGCAGTTCTTC. It specifies CASIPGLAGYNEQFF.